This TCR beta chain originates from a study of T-cell reconstitution after alpha-beta-depleted transplantation in children. It was with unique molecular identifiers that the TCRbeta library was prepared. TCRdb itself ran the PCR reads through MiXCR, one entry per CDR3 protein. The data hold 490,000 or so distinct CDR3 sequences, with about 10% observed a single time. The sample holds a few counts of this clonotype. Germline V gene data show CDR1 as DFQATT and CDR2 as SNEGSKA (reference sequence). CDR3 size: 15 residues. V shed 3 bases, J shed 8 bases, and the junction held 13 bases outside the gene matches.

The TCR was taken from a child aged 2-15 years with inherited bone marrow failure, due to receive a stem cell transplant. The V gene is TRBV20-1, the J gene TRBJ1-2; 9 bases line up with TRBD1. Sample: PBMCs, taken before TCRalphabeta/CD19-depleted stem cell transplant. CDR3 in DNA: TGCAGTGCTAGCCGGGGACAGGGATGGAGGGGGGGCTACACCTTC. It specifies CSASRGQGWRGGYTF.